The 3 T cell receptor beta chains below come from one sample, sequenced in a study of T cell responses to AZD1222 COVID-19 vaccine. Profiling relied on immunoSEQ multiplex PCR, and the TCRdb table lists in-frame clones only, not all of them. There are 100,000 to 150,000 clones in the sample; around nine tenths occur only once, and over 8.5% lies in the top ten. The starting material was peripheral blood, obtained on day 0 of MenACWY control vaccination. The receptors were gathered from an adult in good health.

V and J are TRBV4-3 and TRBJ2-7; TRBD2 matches at 7 bases. The germline V gene has CDR1 LGHNA and CDR2 YSLEER. Losses at the gene ends were 2 bases for V and 0 bases for J; bases not matched to a gene: 10. The CDR3 totals 17 residues. CDR3 DNA sequence: TGCGCCAGCAGCCAAACTAGGGGACTATTGAGCTCCTACGAGCAGTACTTC. Translation: CASSQTRGLLSSYEQYF.

The genes are TRBV5-8 and TRBJ2-3; no clear D. CDR3 length: 15 residues. The germline V gene has CDR1 SGHTS and CDR2 YDEGEE. V was shortened by 2 bases and J by 0 bases, with 10 bases between the two germline ends. The CDR3 coding sequence is TGTGCCAGCAGCTTTATAGAGAGTAGCACAGATACGCAGTATTTT. Its protein product is CASSFIESSTDTQYF.

This chain joins TRBV5-1 and TRBJ1-1; 7 positions match TRBD1. J gave up 5 bases and V 6 bases, and 10 bases lay outside the gene matches. The CDR3 is 14 residues long. Germline loops: CDR1 SGHRS, CDR2 YFSETQ. This chain's CDR3 is CASTPGGAITEAFF. DNA for the CDR3: TGCGCCAGCACCCCAGGGGGGGCAATTACTGAAGCTTTCTTT.